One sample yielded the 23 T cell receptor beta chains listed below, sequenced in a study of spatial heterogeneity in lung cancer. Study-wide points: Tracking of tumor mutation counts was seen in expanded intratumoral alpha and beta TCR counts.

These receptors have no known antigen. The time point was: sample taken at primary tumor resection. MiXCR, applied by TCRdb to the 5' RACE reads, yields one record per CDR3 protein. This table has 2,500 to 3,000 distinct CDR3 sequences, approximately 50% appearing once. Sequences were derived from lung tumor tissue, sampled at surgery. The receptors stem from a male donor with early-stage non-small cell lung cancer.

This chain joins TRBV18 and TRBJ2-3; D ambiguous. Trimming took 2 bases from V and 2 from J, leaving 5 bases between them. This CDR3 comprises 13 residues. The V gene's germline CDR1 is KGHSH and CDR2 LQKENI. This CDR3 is CASSPSITDTQYF. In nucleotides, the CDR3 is TGTGCCAGCTCACCAAGTATCACAGATACGCAGTATTTT.

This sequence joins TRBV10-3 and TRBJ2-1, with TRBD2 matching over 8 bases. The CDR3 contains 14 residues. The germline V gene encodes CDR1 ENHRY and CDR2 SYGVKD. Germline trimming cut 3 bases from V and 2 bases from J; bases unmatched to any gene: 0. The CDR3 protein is CAISDGGAYNEQFF. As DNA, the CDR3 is TGTGCCATCAGTGACGGGGGGGCCTACAATGAGCAGTTCTTC.

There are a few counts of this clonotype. CDR3 in amino acids: CASTRAPNGDTQYF. DNA of the CDR3: TGTGCCAGCACGAGGGCACCCAATGGAGATACGCAGTATTTT. The chain recombines TRBV6-1 with TRBJ2-3; the D gene is possibly TRBD2 (5 bases). V was pared by 7 bases and J by 5 bases, with 16 bases between. The CDR3 sequence is 14 residues long. Germline CDR1 and CDR2: MNHNS and SASEGT.

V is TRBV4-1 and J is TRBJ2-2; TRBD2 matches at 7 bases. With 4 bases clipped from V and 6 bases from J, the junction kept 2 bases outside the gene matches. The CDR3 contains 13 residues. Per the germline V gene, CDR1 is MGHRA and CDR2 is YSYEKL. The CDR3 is CASSLTSAGELFF. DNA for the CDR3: TGCGCCAGCAGCCTAACTAGCGCCGGGGAGCTGTTTTTT.

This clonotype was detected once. CDR3 sequence: CASSLVLLAADTQYF. The CDR3 DNA reads as TGTGCCAGCAGCTTGGTTTTACTAGCAGCTGATACGCAGTATTTT. The V gene is TRBV5-6, the J gene TRBJ2-3; TRBD2 is a possible D gene (6 bases). Trimming cost V 0 bases and J 6 bases, with 14 bases left between them. The CDR3 loop spans 15 amino acids. Germline loops: CDR1 SGHDT, CDR2 YYEEEE.

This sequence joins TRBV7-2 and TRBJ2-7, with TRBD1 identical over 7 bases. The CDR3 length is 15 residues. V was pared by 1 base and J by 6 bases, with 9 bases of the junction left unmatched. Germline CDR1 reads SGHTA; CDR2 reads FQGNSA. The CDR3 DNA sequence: TGTGCCAGCAGCTTAGTTGGACAGGTTGGTGTCGAGCAGTACTTC. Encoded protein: CASSLVGQVGVEQYF.

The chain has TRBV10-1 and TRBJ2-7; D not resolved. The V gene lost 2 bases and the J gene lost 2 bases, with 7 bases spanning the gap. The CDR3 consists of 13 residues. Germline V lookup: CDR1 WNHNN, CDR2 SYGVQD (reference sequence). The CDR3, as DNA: TGCGCCAGCAGTGAGAAGGGCCCCTACGAGCAGTACTTC. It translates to CASSEKGPYEQYF.

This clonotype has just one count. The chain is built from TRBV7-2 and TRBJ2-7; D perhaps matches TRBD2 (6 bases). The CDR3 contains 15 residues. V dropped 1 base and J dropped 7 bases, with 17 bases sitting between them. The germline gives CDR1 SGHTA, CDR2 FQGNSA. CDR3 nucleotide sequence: TGTGCCAGCAGCTTAGTAACGGGACTGGCAGGGGAGCAGTACTTC. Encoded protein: CASSLVTGLAGEQYF.

CDR3 bases: TGTGCCAGCCTGGAGGGGGATACGCAGTATTTT. As protein: CASLEGDTQYF. This chain links TRBV2 with TRBJ2-3; D might be TRBD2 (6 bases). CDR3 length: 11 amino acids. Trimming took off 8 bases at V and 6 bases at J, with 9 bases between the two ends. From germline, CDR1 is SNHLY and CDR2 FYNNEI.

CDR3 in DNA: TGTGCCAGCTCACCGGACAGGGTAGAATTCCACGAGCAGTACTTC. Its translation: CASSPDRVEFHEQYF. The V gene is TRBV18, the J gene TRBJ2-7; 8 bases match TRBD1. V dropped 3 bases and J dropped 5; count of bases not matched to a gene: 9. CDR1 KGHSH and CDR2 LQKENI come from the germline V gene. CDR3 length equals 15 residues.

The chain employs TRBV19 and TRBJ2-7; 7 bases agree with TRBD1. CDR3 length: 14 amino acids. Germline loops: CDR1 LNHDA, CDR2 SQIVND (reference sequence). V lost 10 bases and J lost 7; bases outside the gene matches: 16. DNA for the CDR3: TGTGCCACCGGCGCTGGGACAGCCTTTCGGGAGCAGTACTTC. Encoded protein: CATGAGTAFREQYF.

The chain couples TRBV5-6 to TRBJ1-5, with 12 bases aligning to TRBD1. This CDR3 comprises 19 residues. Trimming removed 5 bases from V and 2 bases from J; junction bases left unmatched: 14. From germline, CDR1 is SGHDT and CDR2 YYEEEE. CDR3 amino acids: CASRRRGTGGEYGNQPQHF. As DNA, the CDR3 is TGTGCCAGCAGACGGCGCGGGACAGGGGGCGAGTATGGCAATCAGCCCCAGCATTTT.

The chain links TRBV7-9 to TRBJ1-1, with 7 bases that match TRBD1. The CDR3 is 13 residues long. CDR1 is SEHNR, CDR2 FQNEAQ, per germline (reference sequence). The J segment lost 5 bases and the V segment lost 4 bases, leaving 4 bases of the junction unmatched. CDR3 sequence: CASSSTGRTEAFF. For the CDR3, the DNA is TGTGCCAGCAGCTCGACAGGGAGGACTGAAGCTTTCTTT.

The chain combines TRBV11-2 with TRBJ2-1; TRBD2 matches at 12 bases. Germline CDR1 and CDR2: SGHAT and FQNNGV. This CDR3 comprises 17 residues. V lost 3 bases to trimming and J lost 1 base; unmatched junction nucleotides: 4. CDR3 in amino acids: CASSFGLAGMSYNEQFF. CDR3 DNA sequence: TGTGCCAGCAGCTTCGGACTAGCGGGGATGTCCTACAATGAGCAGTTCTTC.

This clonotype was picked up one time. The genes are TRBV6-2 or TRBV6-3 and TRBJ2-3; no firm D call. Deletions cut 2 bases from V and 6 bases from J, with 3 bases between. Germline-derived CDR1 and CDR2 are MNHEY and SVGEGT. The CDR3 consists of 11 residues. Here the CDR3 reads CASSYGDTQYF. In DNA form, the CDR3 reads TGTGCCAGCAGTTACGGGGATACGCAGTATTTT.

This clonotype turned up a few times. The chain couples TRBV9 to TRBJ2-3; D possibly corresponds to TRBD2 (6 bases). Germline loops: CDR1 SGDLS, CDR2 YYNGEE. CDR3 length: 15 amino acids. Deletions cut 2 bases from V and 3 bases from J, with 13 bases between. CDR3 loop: CASSVRAGNTDTQYF. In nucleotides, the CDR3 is TGTGCCAGCAGCGTCCGAGCGGGCAATACAGATACGCAGTATTTT.

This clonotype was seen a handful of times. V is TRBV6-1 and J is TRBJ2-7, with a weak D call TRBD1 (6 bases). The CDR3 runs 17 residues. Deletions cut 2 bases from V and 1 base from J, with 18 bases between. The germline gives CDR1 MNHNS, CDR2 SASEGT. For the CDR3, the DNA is TGTGCCAGCAGTGAACGCTCACAGGGCGAAAGGTCCTACGAGCAGTACTTC. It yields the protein CASSERSQGERSYEQYF.

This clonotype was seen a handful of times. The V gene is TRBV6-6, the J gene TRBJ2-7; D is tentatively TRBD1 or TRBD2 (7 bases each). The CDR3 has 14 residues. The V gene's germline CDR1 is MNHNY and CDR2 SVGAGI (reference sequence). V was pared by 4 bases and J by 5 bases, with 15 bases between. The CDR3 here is CASSFGQGGNEQYF. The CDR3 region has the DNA TGTGCCAGCAGTTTCGGGCAGGGGGGGAACGAGCAGTACTTC.

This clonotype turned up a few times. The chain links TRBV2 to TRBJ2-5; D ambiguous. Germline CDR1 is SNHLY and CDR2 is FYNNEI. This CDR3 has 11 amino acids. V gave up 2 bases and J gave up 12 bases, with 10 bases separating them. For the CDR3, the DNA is TGTGCCAGCAGTGAACCAACACAAGAGTACTTC. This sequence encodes CASSEPTQEYF.

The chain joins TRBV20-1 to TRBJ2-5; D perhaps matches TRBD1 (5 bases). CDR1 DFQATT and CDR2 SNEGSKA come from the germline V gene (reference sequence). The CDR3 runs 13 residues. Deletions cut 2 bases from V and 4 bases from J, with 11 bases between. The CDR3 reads CSARRRQGETQYF. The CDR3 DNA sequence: TGCAGTGCTAGACGGCGGCAGGGAGAGACCCAGTACTTC.

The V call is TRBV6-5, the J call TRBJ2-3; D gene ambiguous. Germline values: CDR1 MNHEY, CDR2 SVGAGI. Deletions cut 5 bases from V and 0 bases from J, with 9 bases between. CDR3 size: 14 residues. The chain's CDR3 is CASSRGISTDTQYF. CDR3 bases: TGTGCCAGCAGTCGTGGGATAAGCACAGATACGCAGTATTTT.

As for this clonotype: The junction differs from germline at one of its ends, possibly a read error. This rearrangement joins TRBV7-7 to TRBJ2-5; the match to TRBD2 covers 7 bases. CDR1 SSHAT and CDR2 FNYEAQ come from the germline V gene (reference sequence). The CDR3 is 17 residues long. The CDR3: CASSLGAISGALETQYF. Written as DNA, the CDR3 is TGTGCTAGCAGCTTAGGCGCTATCAGCGGGGCCTTGGAGACCCAGTACTTC.

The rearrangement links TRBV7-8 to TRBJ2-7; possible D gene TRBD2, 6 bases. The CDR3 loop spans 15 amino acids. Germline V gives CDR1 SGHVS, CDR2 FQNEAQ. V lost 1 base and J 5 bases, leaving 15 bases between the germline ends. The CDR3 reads CASSLGPPGTDEQYF. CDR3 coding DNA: TGTGCCAGCAGCTTAGGCCCCCCTGGGACTGACGAGCAGTACTTC.